This is a list of T cell receptor beta chains from one sample in a study of T cells in Graves' hyperthyroidism and ophthalmopathy. Each CDR3 protein gets one entry after TCRdb re-called the multiplex PCR reads with MiXCR. Of about 540,000 distinct CDR3 sequences listed, approximately 44% are singletons. The specimen was peripheral blood or thyroid tissue (not recorded which). Every receptor here comes from a woman younger than 35 with Graves' hyperthyroidism. Both conserved end residues are part of each CDR3. Each record gives: D gene, V gene, J gene, clone size, CDR3 DNA, CDR3 protein. A D gene is named only where the DNA matches it firmly. Clone size is shown for a subset of rows, as once, few, many or a class of expanded clone.

>NA|TRBV7-9|TRBJ1-2|many
TGTGCCAGCAGCTTAGCGGGGACACCAACAGACTATGGCTACACCTTC
CASSLAGTPTDYGYTF
>TRBD1|TRBV27|TRBJ2-7|many
TGTGCCAGCAGTTTCGGCAGGGGGCAGTACGAGCAGTACTTC
CASSFGRGQYEQYF
>NA|TRBV5-8|TRBJ2-5|many
TGTGCCAGCAGCTTGTATCTGGCAGAGACCCAGTACTTC
CASSLYLAETQYF
>NA|TRBV2|TRBJ1-1|NA
TGTGTCAGCAGTTTTGACAGGAACACTGAAGCTTTCTTC
CVSSFDRNTEAFF
>NA|TRBV3-1|TRBJ1-1|few
TGTGCCAGCAGCCTTGGGGCCCTGGCCGGCACTAAAGCTTTCTTT
CASSLGALAGTKAFF
>NA|TRBV5-1|TRBJ1-5|NA
TGCGCCAGCAGCTCAGGGATTGGCAATCAGCCCCAGCATTTT
CASSSGIGNQPQHF
>NA|TRBV7-9|TRBJ1-6|once
TGTGCCAGCAGCTTATCGGCCCGGGGGCAAGCTAATTCACCCCTCCACTTT
CASSLSARGQANSPLHF
>NA|TRBV7-9|TRBJ2-1|NA
TGTGCCAGCAGCTTAAGTTGGCCGGGATCGGACAATGAGCAGTTCTTC
CASSLSWPGSDNEQFF
>TRBD1|TRBV6-5|TRBJ1-1|many
TGTGCCAGCAGGATTGGGACAGAGCCTGAAGCTTTCTTT
CASRIGTEPEAFF
>TRBD1|TRBV24-1|TRBJ2-3|few
TGTGCCACCAGTGATGCCCGGGACAGGGGGCGCAAAGATACGCAGTATTTT
CATSDARDRGRKDTQYF
>NA|TRBV4-3|TRBJ2-2|NA
TGCGCCAGCAGCCAAAACCATTGGGGACCCTACAGAGGCGGGGAGCTGTTTTTT
CASSQNHWGPYRGGELFF
>TRBD2|TRBV15|TRBJ2-7|many
TGTGCCACCAGCACGAGGACTAGCGGGAGAGGCGCCCACGAGCAGTACTTC
CATSTRTSGRGAHEQYF
>TRBD2|TRBV11-2|TRBJ2-5|NA
TGTGCCAGCAGCTTAGATGGTACTAGCGGGATGGCAGAGACCCAGTACTTC
CASSLDGTSGMAETQYF
>NA|TRBV12-3/TRBV12-4|TRBJ2-3|NA
TGTGCCAGCAGTCACACTAGCACAGATACGCAGTATTTT
CASSHTSTDTQYF
>NA|TRBV30|TRBJ2-7|few
TGTGCCTGGAGTGTAGGGAGTCGGACCCCTTACGAGCAGTACTTC
CAWSVGSRTPYEQYF
>TRBD1|TRBV20-1|TRBJ1-6|few
TGCAGTGCCCGGGACAGGGGGAGGAATTCACCCCTCCACTTT
CSARDRGRNSPLHF
>NA|TRBV2|TRBJ1-4|NA
TGTGCCAGCAGTTTACCGGCAGTAGGGGAAAAACTGTTTTTT
CASSLPAVGEKLFF
>NA|TRBV5-5|TRBJ2-2|few
TGTGCCAGCAGCTTGGGATCCACGGAAACCGGGGAGCTGTTTTTT
CASSLGSTETGELFF
>TRBD1|TRBV5-1|TRBJ2-7|NA
TGCGCCAGCAGCTCGGGACAGGGGGCCACCGGGGAGCTGTACTTC
CASSSGQGATGELYF
>TRBD2|TRBV6-1|TRBJ2-7|NA
TGTGCCAGCAGTGAACACCTAGCTAGCGGAGACTACGAGCAGTACTTC
CASSEHLASGDYEQYF
>NA|TRBV20-1|TRBJ2-7|many
TGCAGTGCTAGGGGGGCTAGCGGTCTCGGGCAGCAGTACTTC
CSARGASGLGQQYF
>NA|TRBV19|TRBJ2-7|many
TGTGCCAGTAGTATAGCCGGGGGCCGAGAGTACGAGCAGTACTTC
CASSIAGGREYEQYF
>TRBD1|TRBV20-1|TRBJ2-2|NA
TGCAGTGCTACACAGGGGGCCGGTTATGCCGGGGAGCTGTTTTTT
CSATQGAGYAGELFF
>TRBD1|TRBV2|TRBJ1-4|NA
TGTGCCAGCAGTGGGGACAGACCGTTTTTT
CASSGDRPFF
>TRBD2|TRBV3-1|TRBJ2-7|many
TGTGCCAGCGGACTAGCGGGGTACGAGCAGTACTTC
CASGLAGYEQYF
>NA|TRBV11-1|TRBJ2-7|NA
TGTGCTAGGTCCCGGGACCGCGGTAGGGACGAGCAGTACTTC
CARSRDRGRDEQYF
>TRBD2|TRBV10-2|TRBJ2-3|NA
TGTGCCAGCAGCCCGAATCCGACTAGCGGGAGTCCGGATACGCAGTATTTT
CASSPNPTSGSPDTQYF
>NA|TRBV7-2|TRBJ1-2|once
TGTGCCAGCAGCCTAGCAGGGAACCATGGCTACACCTTC
CASSLAGNHGYTF
>NA|TRBV27|TRBJ2-7|few
TGTGCCAGCAGAACAGTGGGGGGATACGAGCAGTACTTC
CASRTVGGYEQYF
>NA|TRBV3-1|TRBJ2-7|many
TGTGCCAGCAGCCCAACTAGCTTTCTCGAGCAGTACTTC
CASSPTSFLEQYF
>TRBD2|TRBV9|TRBJ2-5|NA
TGTGCCAGCAGCCCCCGGGGACTAGCGGGAGTCGGGGGGGAGACCCAGTACTTC
CASSPRGLAGVGGETQYF
>NA|TRBV20-1|TRBJ1-5|NA
TGCAGTGCTAGTGGCCAGTATAGCAATCAGCCCCAGCATTTT
CSASGQYSNQPQHF
>NA|TRBV5-8|TRBJ1-6|NA
TGTGCCGTCACAGGCTATAATTCACCCCTCCACTTT
CAVTGYNSPLHF
>TRBD2|TRBV19|TRBJ2-5|NA
TGTGCCAGCAACCCCCTAGCGGGAGCAGATACGCAGTACTTC
CASNPLAGADTQYF
>NA|TRBV6-6|TRBJ2-7|many
TGTGCCAGCAGTTACTCGCAGGGACCCTACGAGCAGTACTTC
CASSYSQGPYEQYF
>TRBD1|TRBV20-1|TRBJ1-1|many
TGCAGTGCCAGTCGGGGACAGATGAACACTGAAGCTTTCTTT
CSASRGQMNTEAFF
>TRBD2|TRBV29-1|TRBJ2-7|NA
TGCAGCACTGAGCGGGATGCCTACGAGCAGTACTTC
CSTERDAYEQYF
>TRBD1|TRBV15|TRBJ2-7|NA
TGTGCCACCAGCAGTGCTTCGGACAGGGAACCCTACGAGCAGTACTTC
CATSSASDREPYEQYF
>TRBD2|TRBV7-9|TRBJ2-7|NA
TGTGCCAGCAGCTTAGAGACTAGCGGGAGGGACGAGCAGTACTTC
CASSLETSGRDEQYF
>TRBD2|TRBV12-3/TRBV12-4|TRBJ2-3|NA
TGTGCCAGCAGAAATAGCGGGAGCGCTGATACGCAGTATTTT
CASRNSGSADTQYF
>TRBD1|TRBV2|TRBJ1-5|NA
TGTGCCAGCAGTGAAGTGACAGGGGGCCAAGAGACCCAGCATTTT
CASSEVTGGQETQHF
>TRBD2|TRBV2|TRBJ2-5|NA
TGTGCCAGCAGAGCTGGATTAGCGGGAGGGGAGACCCAGTACTTC
CASRAGLAGGETQYF
>NA|TRBV7-8|TRBJ1-6|few
TGTGCCAGCAGCTTAGGTAGGAGGCGAAAAGGAGCGCCCCTCCACTTT
CASSLGRRRKGAPLHF
>NA|TRBV10-3|TRBJ2-1|few
TGTGCCATCAGTGAACTGTCCGTGAGCTCCTACAATGAGCAGTTCTTC
CAISELSVSSYNEQFF
>TRBD1|TRBV7-8|TRBJ1-2|NA
TGTGCCAGCAGTCACGACAGGGGTCGTGGCTACACCTTC
CASSHDRGRGYTF